One TCR beta chain is described in this entry. Its antigen target is currently unknown. No base-level quality is on record; no much larger clone is a single base apart. The sample comes from a study of blood T cell repertoires in COVID-19 (dated by TCRdb to the early 2020s). Regarding the research as a whole: Collaborator samples came from the United States, Italy and Spain and covered acute and convalescent phases of COVID-19. The prospective study material was composed of cDNA or gDNA derived from T cells, B-cell-depleted T cells, or PBMCs. The dataset comprised deeply sampled blood TCRbeta repertoires from subjects exposed to, actively infected with, or recovered from COVID-19. The repertoires were released in a freely available public database intended as a resource for research on the immune response to SARS-CoV-2. Samples came from the ongoing ImmuneRACE study (first 160 participants) plus 1,254 subjects from 6 global collaborators. A de-identified subject ID, COVID-19 status, age in years and sex were almost always included in the sample metadata. Where available, HLA class I and class II types were taken from metadata supplied by the sample provider and were not determined by assay-based typing. What the research found in general, with its limitations: The quantity of clinical and demographic metadata differed by source and by participant and was supplied without curation.

Participants in the prospective study were enrolled through a virtual design, were aged about 18 to 90 years, and lived in about 25 United States geographic areas. In the prospective study, participants were assigned to cohorts based on the clinical history participants reported in a screening survey and a study questionnaire. Mobile phlebotomists in the prospective study collected whole blood, serum and a nasopharyngeal or oropharyngeal swab from every participant. Additional blood draws and questionnaires over an approximately two-month period could optionally be provided by prospective study participants. Blood samples from the prospective study were shipped frozen or at room temperature prior to DNA extraction. TCRbeta CDR3 regions were amplified from genomic DNA using the immunoSEQ Assay, a bias-controlled multiplex PCR. In the paper's pipeline: The number of nucleated cells in each sample was estimated from the amplification of reference gene primers within the assay. To quantify the absolute abundance of each unique TCRbeta CDR3 rearrangement, sequence reads were collapsed and filtered. For each sample, productive Simpson clonality was calculated by taking the square root of Simpson's diversity index across productive rearrangements. TCRdb mirrors the immuneACCESS table, restricted to in-frame sequences. Some clones are absent from its copies; in checked studies, under half trace to an unresolved V gene, and the reason for the others is unknown. V and J calls and clone size are copied from that table; D and trimming were computed from the DNA. Across this sample there are 150,000 to 200,000 clones, with roughly three quarters seen only once. Of the sample, about a sixth is held by the ten largest clones.

This clonotype was obtained from a woman between 45 and 60 years old with acute COVID-19. Sequencing used PBMCs or T cells enriched from blood (not recorded which).

The sequenced DNA is TGTGCCAGCAGCTTAGGGGGGAACACCGGGGAGCTGTTTTTT. It codes for CASSLGGNTGELFF. The rearranged chain carries TRBV3-1 (or the pseudogene TRBV3-2) and TRBJ2-2; the D gene is perhaps TRBD1, from 6 matching bases. The CDR3, cysteine through phenylalanine, is 14 amino acids long. The kept DNA is CDR3 alone, 42 bases in frame from the first base. Relative to germline, V is 5 bases shorter and J is 1 base shorter, with 8 bases between their ends. The CDR1 and CDR2 encoded by the germline V gene (reference sequence) are LGHDT and YNNKEL.